What follows are 18 T cell receptor beta chains derived from one specimen sequenced in a study of response to subunit inactivated influenza vaccine. Using its own MiXCR run on the RT-PCR reads, TCRdb lists one record per CDR3 protein. In the table there are roughly 520,000 distinct CDR3 sequences, around 25% of which are singletons. The sample was CD4+ T cells sorted from PBMCs, taken roughly 5 days after vaccination. The receptors derive from a man aged 50-59 years who received an inactivated influenza vaccine.

This clonotype has a handful of counts. CDR3 DNA sequence: TGTGCCAGCAGCGCAGGGAAGATTTACGAGCAGTACTTC. Translation: CASSAGKIYEQYF. The V and J genes are TRBV7-2 and TRBJ2-7; tentatively, D is TRBD1 (5 bases). This CDR3 has 13 residues. Germline loops: CDR1 SGHTA, CDR2 FQGNSA. V was clipped by 5 bases and J by 4 bases, with 12 bases between them.

The sample holds a few counts of this clonotype. The chain is built from TRBV4-1 and TRBJ2-3, with D maybe TRBD2 (6 bases). This CDR3 comprises 17 residues. The V gene lost 1 base and the J gene lost 3 bases, with 17 bases spanning the gap. CDR1 is MGHRA and CDR2 is YSYEKL in the germline V gene. The CDR3 spells CASSQGLAIRITDTQYF. The DNA for the CDR3 is TGCGCCAGCAGCCAAGGCCTAGCGATAAGGATTACAGATACGCAGTATTTT.

The chain couples TRBV5-1 to TRBJ1-5; 7 bases match TRBD1. The J segment lost 3 bases and the V segment lost 8 bases, leaving 11 bases of the junction unmatched. The germline CDR1 and CDR2 sequences are SGHRS and YFSETQ. The CDR3 extends over 15 amino acids. The CDR3 region has the DNA TGCGCCAGTAGGAGGGACAGCGACTACAATCAGCCCCAGCATTTT. Amino acids: CASRRDSDYNQPQHF.

This clonotype turned up a few times. The chain uses TRBV6-5 and TRBJ2-7; D is possibly TRBD1 or TRBD2 (5 bases each). The V end lost 4 bases, the J end lost 5 bases, and 18 bases lay between the germline ends. The CDR3 consists of 15 residues. From germline, CDR1 is MNHEY and CDR2 SVGAGI. CDR3 sequence (DNA): TGTGCCAGCAGTTTCCGTGGGCCAGGGAGCCACGAGCAGTACTTC. Protein: CASSFRGPGSHEQYF.

Only a few counts were recorded for this clonotype. The V call is TRBV11-2, the J call TRBJ1-2; unclear D gene. The V gene's germline CDR1 is SGHAT and CDR2 FQNNGV. V was shortened by 5 bases and J by 3 bases, with 19 bases between the two germline ends. The CDR3 sequence is 16 residues long. CDR3 DNA sequence: TGTGCCAGCAGCGCAATTTCTCGAGGGAGAGACTATGGCTACACCTTC. It codes for CASSAISRGRDYGYTF.

This clonotype occurred a few times. The V and J genes are TRBV28 and TRBJ1-6, with 7 bases lining up with TRBD1. This CDR3 region has 15 residues. CDR1 is MDHEN and CDR2 is SYDVKM in the germline V gene. V shed 3 bases, J shed 6 bases, and the junction held 5 bases outside the gene matches. This CDR3 reads CASSFPHRGNSPLHF. In DNA, the CDR3 is TGTGCCAGCAGTTTCCCCCACAGGGGTAATTCACCCCTCCACTTT.

The chain links TRBV4-3 to TRBJ2-2; no clear D gene. Germline V gives CDR1 LGHNA, CDR2 YSLEER. The CDR3 consists of 14 residues. Between the trimmed V and J ends, which lost 0 bases and 5 bases, there was a span of 7 bases. This chain's CDR3 is CASSQDLSTGELFF. The CDR3 bases are TGCGCCAGCAGCCAAGATTTGAGTACCGGGGAGCTGTTTTTT.

In its sample, this clonotype was seen a few times. The chain recombines TRBV12-3 or TRBV12-4 with TRBJ1-5; D gene uncertain. CDR3 length equals 15 residues. V lost 1 base to trimming and J lost 6 bases, with 13 bases between them. CDR3 bases: TGTGCCAGCAGTTTAGGTGGGGTGATAGGTCAGCCCCAGCATTTT. Residues: CASSLGGVIGQPQHF.

The rearrangement uses TRBV6-2 or TRBV6-3 and TRBJ1-1; no reliable D call. This CDR3 spans 15 amino acids. V was shortened by 6 bases and J by 0 bases, with 14 bases between the two germline ends. Germline V lookup: CDR1 MNHEY, CDR2 SVGEGT. CDR3 sequence reads: CASSPILVMNTEAFF. DNA for the CDR3: TGTGCCAGCAGCCCCATACTGGTGATGAACACTGAAGCTTTCTTT.

This clonotype showed up many times. The chain is built from TRBV12-3 or TRBV12-4 and TRBJ2-3, with 9 bases lining up with TRBD2. The J segment lost 5 bases and the V segment lost 8 bases, leaving 14 bases of the junction unmatched. There are 16 residues in the CDR3. The DNA for the CDR3 is TGTGCCAGCCTAATTGGGAGGCGGGGGGGCGAAGATACGCAGTATTTT. This gives the protein CASLIGRRGGEDTQYF.

This clonotype showed up just a few times. V is TRBV20-1 and J is TRBJ2-1, with 7 bases that match TRBD1. Germline CDR1 DFQATT, CDR2 SNEGSKA (reference sequence). Trimming removed 6 bases from V and 2 bases from J; junction bases left unmatched: 7. The CDR3 covers 14 residues. For the CDR3, the DNA is TGCAGTGCCACCGGGACAGCAGCCTACAATGAGCAGTTCTTC. Residues: CSATGTAAYNEQFF.

V and J are TRBV12-3 or TRBV12-4 and TRBJ1-1; TRBD1 is a possible D gene (6 bases). Trimming took 5 bases from V and 3 from J, leaving 13 bases between them. This CDR3 contains 14 residues. This chain's CDR3 is CASSVQGMYTEAFF. The CDR3 DNA sequence: TGTGCCAGCAGTGTTCAGGGGATGTACACTGAAGCTTTCTTT.

In this sample, this clonotype turned up a few times. This rearrangement joins TRBV5-1 to TRBJ2-6; D call uncertain. Trimming took 4 bases from V and 3 from J, leaving 5 bases between them. The CDR3 runs to 13 residues. Germline assignment: CDR1 SGHRS and CDR2 YFSETQ. The CDR3 sequence is CASSQGGANVLTF. As DNA, the CDR3 is TGCGCCAGCAGCCAAGGTGGGGCCAACGTCCTGACTTTC.

The table lists this clonotype with a few counts. This chain links TRBV28 with TRBJ2-3; 13 bases agree with TRBD2. V dropped 1 base and J dropped 6; count of bases not matched to a gene: 4. The CDR3 totals 16 residues. CDR1 MDHEN and CDR2 SYDVKM come from the germline V gene. This chain's CDR3 is CASSLSGLAGADTQYF. As DNA, the CDR3 is TGTGCCAGCAGTTTATCCGGACTAGCGGGAGCCGATACGCAGTATTTT.

The gene calls are TRBV5-4 and TRBJ2-3; D not resolved. CDR1 and CDR2 (germline): SGHNT, YYREEE (reference sequence). Trimming cost V 1 base and J 1 base, with 10 bases left between them. CDR3 length: 15 amino acids. For the CDR3, the DNA is TGTGCCAGCAGCTTGAACCTTTTCGGCACAGATACGCAGTATTTT. Translation: CASSLNLFGTDTQYF.

The chain links TRBV12-3 or TRBV12-4 to TRBJ2-7; 11 bases line up with TRBD2. V trimming: 6 bases; J trimming: 4 bases; junction bases outside the gene matches: 8. The CDR3 is made up of 15 amino acids. DNA for the CDR3: TGTGCCAGCAGGCGTTCTAGCGGGGGGCTGTACGAGCAGTACTTC. Residues: CASRRSSGGLYEQYF.

This clonotype turned up a few times. Written as DNA, the CDR3 is TGTGCCAGCAGCCGACAGGGGGCCCACTATGGCTACACCTTC. Translation gives CASSRQGAHYGYTF. The V call is TRBV28, the J call TRBJ1-2; 10 nucleotides agree with TRBD1. V was pared by 6 bases and J by 3 bases, with 4 bases of the junction left unmatched. Per the germline V gene, CDR1 is MDHEN and CDR2 is SYDVKM. The CDR3 length is 14 residues.

This sequence joins TRBV7-9 and TRBJ2-1; the match to TRBD2 covers 9 bases. V trimming: 1 base; J trimming: 9 bases; junction bases outside the gene matches: 7. Germline V lookup: CDR1 SEHNR, CDR2 FQNEAQ (reference sequence). The CDR3 covers 15 residues. Here the CDR3 DNA reads TGTGCCAGCAGCTTAGAAGGCGGGAGGGCCTTTGAGCAGTTCTTC. Its translation: CASSLEGGRAFEQFF.